What follows are 10 T cell receptor beta chains derived from one specimen sequenced in a study of T cell repertoires in cytomegalovirus infection. What these receptors recognize is not known. TCRdb itself ran the reads through MiXCR, one entry per CDR3 protein. The sample has roughly 500,000 distinct CDR3 sequences; roughly a third are singletons. The source material was cultured PBMCs, sampled from culture after CMV antigen stimulation. These receptors were obtained from a human donor in good health (CMV status not recorded). Some clones in this sample may be carry-over from other donors' samples.

The gene calls are TRBV5-1 and TRBJ1-5; 11 nucleotides match TRBD1. V trimming: 4 bases; J trimming: 4 bases; junction bases outside the gene matches: 7. CDR1 is SGHRS and CDR2 is YFSETQ in the germline V gene. The CDR3 is made up of 16 amino acids. CDR3 sequence: CASSPGTGGNNQPQHF. The CDR3 nucleotides read TGCGCCAGCAGCCCAGGGACAGGGGGAAATAATCAGCCCCAGCATTTT.

This clonotype appeared many times. V usage is TRBV7-2 and J usage is TRBJ2-1; 9 bases align to TRBD2. This CDR3 has 16 residues. J lost 4 bases, V lost 1 base, and 5 bases had no gene match. Germline loops: CDR1 SGHTA, CDR2 FQGNSA. CDR3 residues: CASSLVSGSGYNEQFF. CDR3 nucleotide sequence: TGTGCCAGCAGCTTAGTTAGCGGGAGCGGTTACAATGAGCAGTTCTTC.

The chain is built from TRBV7-8 and TRBJ1-1; the match to TRBD1 covers 7 bases. The J segment lost 5 bases and the V segment lost 5 bases, leaving 14 bases of the junction unmatched. This CDR3 has 16 residues. Germline CDR1 SGHVS, CDR2 FQNEAQ. CDR3 in DNA: TGTGCCAGCAGCCCCGACAGGGACCCCATGGGGACTGAAGCTTTCTTT. Protein sequence: CASSPDRDPMGTEAFF.

The rearrangement uses TRBV7-9 and TRBJ1-5, with D possibly TRBD1 on 5 matching bases. Trimming took 4 bases from V and 3 from J, leaving 13 bases between them. The CDR3 totals 15 residues. Germline CDR1 and CDR2: SEHNR and FQNEAQ (reference sequence). CDR3: CASSSGGGYNQPQHF. CDR3 in DNA: TGTGCCAGCAGCTCCGGGGGTGGATACAATCAGCCCCAGCATTTT.

The J gene is TRBJ2-2, the V gene TRBV19; the D gene is possibly TRBD2 (5 bases). This CDR3 region has 16 residues. From germline, CDR1 is LNHDA and CDR2 SQIVND (reference sequence). Trimming removed 5 bases from V and 0 bases from J, with 13 bases in between. CDR3 amino acids: CASSPPRVANTGELFF. CDR3 DNA: TGTGCCAGTAGTCCCCCGCGGGTCGCGAACACCGGGGAGCTGTTTTTT.

The chain links TRBV5-5 to TRBJ1-4, with 7 bases that match TRBD1. CDR1 and CDR2 (germline): SGHKS, YYEKEE (reference sequence). V lost 4 bases and J lost 5; bases outside the gene matches: 8. The CDR3 spans 15 residues. CDR3 DNA sequence: TGTGCCAGCAGCACAGGGGACAACATCAATGAAAAACTGTTTTTT. Encoded protein: CASSTGDNINEKLFF.

This clonotype was detected only once. Mismatch with germline at one junction end may stem from a read error. V gene TRBV27 combines with J gene TRBJ1-5; D unresolved. CDR3 length: 14 amino acids. In germline, CDR1 is MNHEY, CDR2 SMNVEV (reference sequence). The DNA of the CDR3 is TGTGCCAGCAGCGAACAACCCAGCAATCGGCCCCAGCATTTT. This codes for CASSEQPSNRPQHF.

This clonotype was recorded once. The rearrangement joins TRBV6-6 to TRBJ2-2; 8 bases align to TRBD2. V shed 7 bases and J 1 base; nucleotides not matched to a gene: 2. Germline CDR1 MNHNY, CDR2 SVGAGI (reference sequence). The CDR3 covers 14 residues. CDR3 DNA sequence: TGTGCCAGCAACAGCGGGGGGAACACCGGGGAGCTGTTTTTT. Translated: CASNSGGNTGELFF.

This clonotype was counted between two and nine times. The chain carries TRBV6-1 and TRBJ2-7; 9 nucleotides align to TRBD2. V lost 6 bases, J lost 0 bases, and 3 bases stayed unmatched. CDR1 and CDR2 (germline): MNHNS, SASEGT. This CDR3 is 14 amino acids long. The CDR3 DNA is TGTGCCAGCAGCAGGCGGGAGGGCTCCTACGAGCAGTACTTC. Its translation is CASSRREGSYEQYF.

A note on this clonotype: Given a much more abundant clone one base away, this may be a read error. This chain connects TRBV6-1 to TRBJ1-4; 7 bases fit TRBD1. The CDR3 loop spans 16 amino acids. Per the germline V gene, CDR1 is MNHNS and CDR2 is SASEGT. The DNA of the CDR3 is TGTGCCAGCAGTCTTAGGAGGGACAGAACTAATGTAAAACTGTTTTTT. It is translated as CASSLRRDRTNVKLFF.